This passage covers 21 T cell receptor beta chains from one sample sequenced in a study of blood T cell repertoires in COVID-19. TCRdb's table, derived via immunoSEQ multiplex PCR, lists solely in-frame clones and lacks some. The sample shows roughly 55,000 clones, around 87% of them seen only once. The sequenced sample consisted of peripheral blood. These receptor sequences come from a man aged 45-65 years with active COVID-19.

V usage is TRBV7-8 and J usage is TRBJ2-7, with 7 bases matching TRBD1. V shed 4 bases and J 1 base; nucleotides not matched to a gene: 4. Per germline, CDR1 SGHVS and CDR2 FQNEAQ. This CDR3 spans 14 amino acids. The chain's CDR3 is CASSSRQGSYEQYF. The CDR3 DNA reads as TGTGCCAGCAGCTCCCGACAGGGATCCTACGAGCAGTACTTC.

The chain employs TRBV6-2 or TRBV6-3 and TRBJ2-7; maybe TRBD1 (5 bases). The CDR3 length is 13 residues. The V gene's germline CDR1 is MNHEY and CDR2 SVGEGT. The V end lost 2 bases, the J end lost 3 bases, and 8 bases lay between the germline ends. The CDR3 reads CASSYLQGYEQYF. CDR3 DNA: TGTGCCAGCAGTTACCTTCAGGGCTACGAGCAGTACTTC.

This rearrangement joins TRBV20-1 to TRBJ2-7, with 9 positions matching TRBD1. Germline CDR1 and CDR2: DFQATT and SNEGSKA (reference sequence). Losses at the gene ends were 3 bases for V and 0 bases for J; bases not matched to a gene: 6. The CDR3 covers 15 residues. CDR3 amino acids: CSASIGTGLSYEQYF. In DNA form, the CDR3 reads TGCAGTGCTAGTATTGGGACAGGGCTCTCCTACGAGCAGTACTTC.

V is TRBV7-2 and J is TRBJ1-3, with D hard to call. The germline CDR1 and CDR2 sequences are SGHTA and FQGNSA. This CDR3 contains 12 residues. The germline V and J ends were trimmed by 5 bases and 5 bases, with 7 bases remaining between them. The CDR3: CASSVLRNTIYF. The CDR3 DNA reads as TGTGCCAGCAGCGTACTTCGAAACACCATATATTTT.

The V gene is TRBV19, the J gene TRBJ2-4; D possibly corresponds to TRBD1 (6 bases). This CDR3 has 14 residues. V gave up 4 bases and J gave up 3 bases, with 10 bases separating them. The V gene's germline CDR1 is LNHDA and CDR2 SQIVND (reference sequence). The CDR3 is CASSTGVVKNIQYF. CDR3 DNA sequence: TGTGCCAGTAGTACAGGGGTAGTCAAAAACATTCAGTACTTC.

The chain joins TRBV7-2 to TRBJ1-2; 9 positions match TRBD1. Germline V gene sequence: CDR1 SGHTA, CDR2 FQGNSA. This CDR3 comprises 14 residues. Trimming cost V 7 bases and J 5 bases; bases outside gene matches: 8. The CDR3 spells CASTPDRGGYGYTF. For the CDR3, the DNA is TGTGCCAGCACCCCGGACAGGGGTGGGTATGGCTACACCTTC. The full variable domain, in which reference TRBV7-2 and TRBJ1-2 provide the parts outside the CDR3, is GAGVSQSPSNKVTEKGKDVELRCDPISGHTALYWYRQSLGQGLEFLIYFQGNSAPDKSGLPSDRFSAERTGGSVSTLTIQRTQQEDSAVYLCASTPDRGGYGYTFGSGTRLTVV.

The genes are TRBV14 and TRBJ2-5; weak D call: TRBD1 (7 bases). Germline CDR1 SGHDN, CDR2 FVKESK. The CDR3 covers 14 residues. The V end lost 4 bases, the J end lost 7 bases, and 16 bases lay between the germline ends. DNA of the CDR3: TGTGCCAGCAGCCCCGGTGGAGGGGGCTCGACCCAGTACTTC. This sequence encodes CASSPGGGGSTQYF.

The CDR3 DNA reads TGCGCCAGCAGCCCCCAGTCTGACTCTGGAAACACCATATATTTT. Translation gives CASSPQSDSGNTIYF. This chain joins TRBV5-1 and TRBJ1-3, with unresolved D. This CDR3 comprises 15 residues. Looked up from germline, CDR1 is SGHRS and CDR2 is YFSETQ. The germline V and J ends were trimmed by 4 bases and 0 bases, with 11 bases remaining between them.

J is TRBJ1-1 and V is TRBV10-2; D is undetermined. Germline V gene sequence: CDR1 WSHSY, CDR2 SAAADI. The CDR3 is 12 amino acids. Trimming removed 5 bases from V and 7 bases from J, with 11 bases in between. The CDR3 protein is CASSLLGNEAFF. The CDR3 DNA reads TGCGCCAGCAGTCTTCTCGGTAATGAAGCTTTCTTT.

The chain has TRBV5-1 and TRBJ2-2; 7 bases are a match to TRBD1. Looked up from germline, CDR1 is SGHRS and CDR2 is YFSETQ. This CDR3 has 15 residues. V dropped 4 bases and J dropped 4; count of bases not matched to a gene: 7. The DNA for the CDR3 is TGCGCCAGCAGCGTGACAGGGAAAGGCACCGGGGAGCTGTTTTTT. This gives the protein CASSVTGKGTGELFF.

V gene TRBV6-5 combines with J gene TRBJ1-1, with 7 bases fitting TRBD1. The V gene's germline CDR1 is MNHEY and CDR2 SVGAGI. The CDR3 sequence is 12 residues long. V was pared by 5 bases and J by 6 bases, with 3 bases of the junction left unmatched. The CDR3 nucleotides are TGTGCCAGCAGTACAGACAGGGCTGAAGCTTTCTTT. Residues: CASSTDRAEAFF.

V usage is TRBV24-1 and J usage is TRBJ2-7; 7 bases align to TRBD2. The length of the CDR3 is 18 residues. The junction had 23 bases not matched to a gene; V was cut back by 6 bases and J by 7 bases. Looked up from germline, CDR1 is KGHDR and CDR2 is SFDVKD. This chain's CDR3 is CATSPWYEGGGPDNEQYF. CDR3 in DNA: TGTGCCACCAGTCCTTGGTATGAGGGCGGGGGACCCGATAATGAGCAGTACTTC.

J is TRBJ2-1 and V is TRBV18, with TRBD2 matching over 11 bases. The CDR3 contains 16 residues. CDR1 is KGHSH, CDR2 LQKENI, per germline. The V segment lost 4 bases and the J segment 7 bases; nucleotides outside the gene matches: 9. CDR3 amino acids: CASSQVAGGPWNEQFF. DNA for the CDR3: TGTGCCAGCTCACAGGTAGCGGGAGGGCCGTGGAATGAGCAGTTCTTC. Using reference TRBV18 and TRBJ2-1 for the parts outside the CDR3, the full variable domain is NAGVMQNPRHLVRRRGQEARLRCSPMKGHSHVYWYRQLPEEGLKFMVYLQKENIIDESGMPKERFSAEFPKEGPSILRIQQVVRGDSAAYFCASSQVAGGPWNEQFFGPGTRLTVL.

The CDR3 DNA reads TGTGCCAGCAGTGGACAGGGTTCTTCTGAAGCTTTCTTT. This translates into CASSGQGSSEAFF. V gene TRBV9 combines with J gene TRBJ1-1; 8 bases are shared with TRBD1. V shed 5 bases, J shed 6 bases, and the junction held 6 bases outside the gene matches. The CDR3 extends over 13 amino acids. Germline CDR1 and CDR2: SGDLS and YYNGEE.

This chain joins TRBV19 and TRBJ1-5; D is perhaps TRBD1 (6 bases). The CDR3 loop spans 13 amino acids. CDR1 is LNHDA, CDR2 SQIVND, per germline (reference sequence). Trimming shortened V by 4 bases and J by 6 bases, and 10 bases separated the two germline ends. CDR3 in amino acids: CASSTAGAQPQHF. The CDR3 DNA is TGTGCCAGTAGTACGGCAGGGGCTCAGCCCCAGCATTTT.

This sequence joins TRBV6-2 or TRBV6-3 and TRBJ1-1; D gene unclear. Trimming shortened V by 4 bases and J by 7 bases, and 16 bases separated the two germline ends. Germline V lookup: CDR1 MNHEY, CDR2 SVGEGT. The CDR3 consists of 14 residues. The CDR3 spells CASSSAGGPFEAFF. The CDR3 coding sequence is TGTGCCAGCAGTTCCGCGGGAGGGCCCTTTGAAGCTTTCTTT.

The chain uses TRBV5-6 and TRBJ2-7; the match to TRBD1 covers 10 bases. This CDR3 has 14 residues. Germline V gene sequence: CDR1 SGHDT, CDR2 YYEEEE. V lost 2 bases, J lost 5 bases, and 4 bases stayed unmatched. The CDR3 sequence is CASSFWDRGHEQYF. In nucleotides, the CDR3 is TGTGCCAGCAGCTTTTGGGACAGGGGCCACGAGCAGTACTTC.

This chain joins TRBV21-1 and TRBJ2-2; the table's D call, TRBD2, has no DNA check behind it. TRBV21-1 is marked as a pseudogene. This CDR3 is 19 amino acids long. The CDR3 nucleotides read TGTGCCAGCAGCAAACGGGGGGACCGAAATACCGAAAACACCGGGGAGCTGTTTTTT. This codes for CASSKRGDRNTENTGELFF.

The chain's CDR3 is CASSLVSRGGTDTQYF. The CDR3 nucleotides are TGCGCCAGCAGCTTGGTATCCAGGGGGGGCACAGATACGCAGTATTTT. The chain joins TRBV5-1 to TRBJ2-3, with a possible D match to TRBD1 (7 bases). The CDR3 contains 16 residues. Trimming removed 0 bases from V and 1 base from J, with 12 bases in between. CDR1 is SGHRS, CDR2 YFSETQ, per germline. Combining the CDR3 with reference TRBV5-1 and TRBJ2-3 gives the whole variable domain KAGVTQTPRYLIKTRGQQVTLSCSPISGHRSVSWYQQTPGQGLQFLFEYFSETQRNKGNFPGRFSGRQFSNSRSEMNVSTLELGDSALYLCASSLVSRGGTDTQYFGPGTRLTVL.

The chain employs TRBV6-2 or TRBV6-3 and TRBJ1-2; no clear D. Per germline, CDR1 MNHEY and CDR2 SVGEGT. The CDR3 is 13 amino acids. V lost 2 bases and J 3 bases, leaving 7 bases between the germline ends. The CDR3 protein is CASSYEQHYGYTF. The DNA for the CDR3 is TGTGCCAGCAGTTACGAGCAACACTATGGCTACACCTTC.

The chain couples TRBV6-5 to TRBJ2-4; D is undetermined. V was shortened by 2 bases and J by 7 bases, with 12 bases between the two germline ends. Per the germline V gene, CDR1 is MNHEY and CDR2 is SVGAGI. CDR3 length: 14 residues. This CDR3 is CASSYGPGYNIQYF. CDR3 DNA sequence: TGTGCCAGCAGTTACGGGCCCGGCTACAACATTCAGTACTTC.